The 23 T cell receptor beta chains below were found in one sample sequenced in a study of blood T cells in healthy people across ages. It was with a sample-barcoded 5' primer and a J-beta primer mix that a second PCR of about 6 to 12 cycles was run. TCRdb itself ran the 5' RACE reads through MiXCR, one entry per CDR3 protein. The sample lists around 1,700,000 distinct CDR3 sequences, roughly 27% occurring once. Sequences were obtained from blood. Receptors were obtained from a woman in her twenties or thirties in good health.

The rearrangement uses TRBV12-3 or TRBV12-4 and TRBJ1-1, with D tentatively TRBD1 (6 bases). This CDR3 has 16 residues. V lost 6 bases and J 5 bases, leaving 22 bases between the germline ends. The DNA for the CDR3 is TGTGCCAGCAGCTCGGAGGCAGGGGCGGGGGTTACTGAAGCTTTCTTT. This codes for CASSSEAGAGVTEAFF.

Concerning this clonotype itself: A much larger clone lies a single base off, so this may be a read error. The rearrangement uses TRBV10-2 and TRBJ2-5; D may be TRBD1 (5 bases). The DNA end is a closer match to TRBJ2-1, so the J assignment may be wrong. The CDR3 is 12 residues long. CDR1 and CDR2 (germline): WSHSY, SAAADI. The CDR3 nucleotides are TGCGCCAGCAGTGGACAGCAAGAGACCCAGTTCTTC. The encoded protein is CASSGQQETQFF.

The J gene is TRBJ1-3, the V gene TRBV20-1; 10 nucleotides align to TRBD1. The CDR3 spans 13 residues. With 4 bases clipped from V and 8 bases from J, the junction kept 5 bases outside the gene matches. Germline assignment: CDR1 DFQATT and CDR2 SNEGSKA (reference sequence). The CDR3 coding sequence is TGCAGTGCTAAACGGGACAGGGGTTACACCATATATTTT. Its protein product is CSAKRDRGYTIYF.

This clonotype was recorded at least ten times. The genes are TRBV7-2 and TRBJ2-5, with D unclear. The V end lost 1 base, the J end lost 2 bases, and 8 bases lay between the germline ends. In germline, CDR1 is SGHTA, CDR2 FQGNSA. This CDR3 has 14 residues. Here the CDR3 reads CASSLGRAQETQYF. The CDR3 bases are TGTGCCAGCAGCTTAGGCAGAGCACAAGAGACCCAGTACTTC.

The chain couples TRBV12-3 or TRBV12-4 to TRBJ2-2; tentatively, D is TRBD1 (5 bases). The CDR3 has 14 residues. Trimming took 6 bases from V and 0 from J, leaving 8 bases between them. CDR3 region: CASRQTANTGELFF. CDR3 DNA sequence: TGTGCCAGCAGGCAGACAGCGAACACCGGGGAGCTGTTTTTT.

V and J are TRBV5-1 and TRBJ1-5, with 7 bases lining up with TRBD1. CDR3 length: 15 residues. Trimming took 4 bases from V and 5 from J; bases not matched to a gene: 9. Germline CDR1 SGHRS, CDR2 YFSETQ. CDR3 protein: CASSPGDRVDQPQHF. CDR3 coding DNA: TGCGCCAGCAGCCCTGGGGACAGAGTCGATCAGCCCCAGCATTTT.

CDR3 sequence: CSAEYFGGRSTDTQYF. The CDR3 coding sequence is TGCAGTGCCGAATACTTTGGCGGGAGGAGCACAGATACGCAGTATTTT. The chain couples TRBV20-1 to TRBJ2-3; 8 positions agree with TRBD2. CDR1 is DFQATT, CDR2 SNEGSKA, per germline (reference sequence). V shed 6 bases and J 0 bases; nucleotides not matched to a gene: 11. The CDR3 extends over 16 amino acids.

This clonotype was detected only a few times. This rearrangement joins TRBV6-2 or TRBV6-3 to TRBJ1-5; 7 nucleotides match TRBD1. The CDR3 has 15 amino acids. CDR1 is MNHEY, CDR2 SVGEGT, per germline. V lost 7 bases, J lost 4 bases, and 10 bases stayed unmatched. The CDR3 reads CASNPSGQRNQPQHF. CDR3 coding DNA: TGTGCCAGCAACCCCTCGGGACAGAGGAATCAGCCCCAGCATTTT.

This clonotype occurred many times. This CDR3 reads CASSNRDRVQETQYF. CDR3 sequence (DNA): TGTGCCAGCAGCAACCGGGACAGGGTTCAAGAGACCCAGTACTTC. V gene TRBV11-2 combines with J gene TRBJ2-5, with TRBD1 matching 9 bases. The CDR3 covers 15 residues. Germline CDR1 is SGHAT and CDR2 is FQNNGV. V trimming: 5 bases; J trimming: 2 bases; junction bases outside the gene matches: 6.

This clonotype appeared a few times. The V and J genes are TRBV24-1 and TRBJ1-4; D not certain. Trimming removed 4 bases at V and 8 bases at J, with 7 bases between. CDR1 is KGHDR, CDR2 SFDVKD, per germline. This CDR3 region has 12 residues. CDR3 loop: CATSEGGEKLFF. In nucleotides, the CDR3 is TGTGCCACCAGTGAGGGTGGCGAAAAACTGTTTTTT.

This clonotype showed up many times. This chain connects TRBV20-1 to TRBJ2-1, with D perhaps TRBD2 (6 bases). The germline V gene encodes CDR1 DFQATT and CDR2 SNEGSKA (reference sequence). With 1 base removed from V and 3 bases from J, the gap between germline ends came to 19 bases. The CDR3 sequence is 17 residues long. DNA for the CDR3: TGCAGTGCTAGAGCCCCTGGGGGGAGTTTGAGCTACAATGAGCAGTTCTTC. Translating gives CSARAPGGSLSYNEQFF.

This clonotype was observed at least ten times. This rearrangement joins TRBV2 to TRBJ2-3, with a tentative D call TRBD2 (6 bases). The CDR3 consists of 15 residues. V was clipped by 3 bases and J by 0 bases, with 10 bases between them. Germline V gene lookup returns CDR1 SNHLY and CDR2 FYNNEI. In DNA form, the CDR3 reads TGTGCCAGCAGTGAGGGGACTTCTAGCACAGATACGCAGTATTTT. It specifies CASSEGTSSTDTQYF.

V and J are TRBV5-1 and TRBJ2-7; 10 bases are shared with TRBD2. The J segment lost 3 bases and the V segment lost 4 bases, leaving 7 bases of the junction unmatched. The CDR3 runs 15 residues. Per the germline V gene, CDR1 is SGHRS and CDR2 is YFSETQ. Here the CDR3 DNA reads TGCGCCAGCAGCATCCGTAGCGGGAGGTTCTACGAGCAGTACTTC. Translating gives CASSIRSGRFYEQYF.

CDR3 bases: TGTGCCAGCAGCCAAGTCGGAATTAGTATGGGGTACGAGCAGTACTTC. Encoded protein: CASSQVGISMGYEQYF. This chain uses TRBV14 with TRBJ2-7; D not certain. The CDR3 has 16 residues. Trimming took off 1 base at V and 4 bases at J, with 17 bases between the two ends. CDR1 and CDR2 from the germline V gene are SGHDN and FVKESK.

The chain uses TRBV29-1 and TRBJ2-1; D is possibly TRBD2 (6 bases). CDR3 length: 12 amino acids. Germline-derived CDR1 and CDR2 are SQVTM and ANQGSEA. With 7 bases removed from V and 3 bases from J, the gap between germline ends came to 10 bases. The chain's CDR3 is CSAGTYYNEQFF. For the CDR3, the DNA is TGCAGCGCCGGGACTTACTACAATGAGCAGTTCTTC.

This clonotype came up many times. The chain joins TRBV7-9 to TRBJ2-7; TRBD1 aligns across 10 bases. Germline CDR1 is SEHNR and CDR2 is FQNEAQ (reference sequence). V shed 5 bases, J shed 0 bases, and the junction held 10 bases outside the gene matches. This CDR3 spans 17 amino acids. CDR3 sequence reads: CASSPGTGALSSYEQYF. CDR3 sequence (DNA): TGTGCCAGCAGCCCCGGGACAGGGGCCCTGAGCTCCTACGAGCAGTACTTC.

The sample holds a few counts of this clonotype. The chain recombines TRBV5-1 with TRBJ1-2, with 9 positions matching TRBD1. Unmatched junction bases numbered 3, after V lost 0 bases and J lost 3 bases. From germline, CDR1 is SGHRS and CDR2 YFSETQ. This CDR3 is built from 15 residues. CDR3 loop: CASSLAGDRDYGYTF. The CDR3 nucleotides are TGCGCCAGCAGCTTGGCCGGGGACAGGGACTATGGCTACACCTTC.

Note on this clonotype: The junction shows a germline mismatch at one end, possibly a read error. The gene calls are TRBV28 and TRBJ2-5; 9 bases agree with TRBD2. Germline V gene lookup returns CDR1 MDHEN and CDR2 SYDVKM. The CDR3 sequence is 15 residues long. Here the CDR3 DNA reads TGTGCCAGCAGGACCGCGGGGGGGCCGGGAAAGACCCAGGACTTC. As protein: CASRTAGGPGKTQDF.

Concerning this clonotype itself: Relative to the germline gene, one junction end is altered; a read error may explain this. This chain joins TRBV4-1 and TRBJ2-3; TRBD2 agrees at 11 bases. The germline gives CDR1 MGHRA, CDR2 YSYEKL. The length of the CDR3 is 21 residues. CDR3 DNA: TGCGTCAGCAGCCAATACTACGGGCCGGATTTTAGCGGGGGGGCAAGAGATACGCAGTATTTT. It codes for CVSSQYYGPDFSGGARDTQYF.

The chain has TRBV29-1 and TRBJ1-1, with D possibly matching TRBD1 (5 bases). With 7 bases removed from V and 4 bases from J, the gap between germline ends came to 10 bases. The CDR3 spans 11 residues. Per the germline V gene, CDR1 is SQVTM and CDR2 is ANQGSEA. This chain's CDR3 is CSAGSFTEAFF. Written as DNA, the CDR3 is TGCAGCGCAGGGAGTTTCACTGAAGCTTTCTTT.

J is TRBJ1-1 and V is TRBV29-1, with D hard to call. This CDR3 region has 11 residues. In germline, CDR1 is SQVTM, CDR2 ANQGSEA. Trimming pared 4 bases from V and 4 bases from J, leaving 7 bases between. CDR3 protein: CSVVSVTEAFF. CDR3 bases: TGCAGCGTTGTGTCGGTCACTGAAGCTTTCTTT.

This chain joins TRBV20-1 and TRBJ2-2; a weak D match, TRBD2 (7 bases). Deletions cut 2 bases from V and 3 bases from J, with 16 bases between. From germline, CDR1 is DFQATT and CDR2 SNEGSKA (reference sequence). The CDR3 consists of 16 residues. The CDR3 reads CSARSAGAQHTGELFF. CDR3 nucleotide sequence: TGCAGTGCTAGATCGGCGGGGGCCCAACACACCGGGGAGCTGTTTTTT.

This clonotype was counted a few times. This sequence joins TRBV11-2 and TRBJ2-4; 9 nucleotides match TRBD2. The trim removed 2 bases at V and 15 bases at J, leaving 14 bases unmatched. The CDR3 spans 15 residues. CDR1 and CDR2 from the germline V gene are SGHAT and FQNNGV. CDR3 bases: TGTGCCAGCAGCTTAATGAGCGGGGGGCCTGCAAGTCGGTACTTC. This codes for CASSLMSGGPASRYF.